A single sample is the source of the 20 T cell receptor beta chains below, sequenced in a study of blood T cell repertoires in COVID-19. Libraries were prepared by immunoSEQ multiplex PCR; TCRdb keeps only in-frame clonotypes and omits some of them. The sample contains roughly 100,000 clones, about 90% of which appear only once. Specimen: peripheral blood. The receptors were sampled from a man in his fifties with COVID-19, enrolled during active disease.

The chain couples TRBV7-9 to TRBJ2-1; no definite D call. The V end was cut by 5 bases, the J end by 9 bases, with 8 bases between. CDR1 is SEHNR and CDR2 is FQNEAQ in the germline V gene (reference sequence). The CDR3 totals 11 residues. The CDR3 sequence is CASSLESEQFF. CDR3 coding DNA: TGTGCCAGCAGCCTAGAGAGTGAGCAGTTCTTC.

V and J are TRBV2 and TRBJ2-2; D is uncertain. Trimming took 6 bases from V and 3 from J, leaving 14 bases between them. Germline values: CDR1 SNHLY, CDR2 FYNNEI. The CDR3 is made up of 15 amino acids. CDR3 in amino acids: CASRTNPGYTGELFF. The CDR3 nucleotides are TGTGCCAGCAGGACAAATCCTGGATACACCGGGGAGCTGTTTTTT.

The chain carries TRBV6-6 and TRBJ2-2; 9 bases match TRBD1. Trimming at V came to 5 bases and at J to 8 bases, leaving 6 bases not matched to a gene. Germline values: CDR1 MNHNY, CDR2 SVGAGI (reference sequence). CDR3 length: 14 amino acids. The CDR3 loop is CASSNRGLAGELFF. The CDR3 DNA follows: TGTGCCAGCAGTAACAGGGGGCTGGCGGGGGAGCTGTTTTTT.

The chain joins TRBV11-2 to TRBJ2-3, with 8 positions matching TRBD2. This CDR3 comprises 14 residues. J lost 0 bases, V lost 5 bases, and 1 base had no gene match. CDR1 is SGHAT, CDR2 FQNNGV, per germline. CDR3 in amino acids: CASSRGGSTDTQYF. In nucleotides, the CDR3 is TGTGCCAGCAGCCGGGGGGGGAGCACAGATACGCAGTATTTT.

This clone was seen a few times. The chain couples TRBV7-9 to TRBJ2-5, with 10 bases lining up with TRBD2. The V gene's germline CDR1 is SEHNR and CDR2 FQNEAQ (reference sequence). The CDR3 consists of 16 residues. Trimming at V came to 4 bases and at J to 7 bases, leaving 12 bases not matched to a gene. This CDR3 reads CASSYSGGASSTTQYF. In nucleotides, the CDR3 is TGTGCCAGCAGCTACAGCGGGGGGGCCAGTTCAACGACCCAGTACTTC.

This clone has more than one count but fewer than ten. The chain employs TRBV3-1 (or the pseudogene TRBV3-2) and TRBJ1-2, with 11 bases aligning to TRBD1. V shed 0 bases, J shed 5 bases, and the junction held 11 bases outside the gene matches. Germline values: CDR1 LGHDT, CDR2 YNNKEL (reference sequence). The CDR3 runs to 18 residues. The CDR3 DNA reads TGTGCCAGCAGCCAAGATCGGACAGGGGGCGTAGGAGGATATGGCTACACCTTC. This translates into CASSQDRTGGVGGYGYTF.

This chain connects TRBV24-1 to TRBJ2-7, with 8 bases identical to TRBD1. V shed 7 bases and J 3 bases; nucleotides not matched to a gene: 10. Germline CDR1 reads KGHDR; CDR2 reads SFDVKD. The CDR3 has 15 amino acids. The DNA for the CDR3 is TGTGCCACCAGCCCAGGGTTCGGACAGGGCTACGAGCAGTACTTC. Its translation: CATSPGFGQGYEQYF.

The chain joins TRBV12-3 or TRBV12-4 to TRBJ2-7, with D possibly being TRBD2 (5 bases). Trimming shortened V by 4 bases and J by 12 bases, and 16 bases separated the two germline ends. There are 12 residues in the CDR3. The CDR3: CASSSTDLGRYF. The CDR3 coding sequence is TGTGCCAGCAGTTCGACGGACTTGGGTCGGTACTTC.

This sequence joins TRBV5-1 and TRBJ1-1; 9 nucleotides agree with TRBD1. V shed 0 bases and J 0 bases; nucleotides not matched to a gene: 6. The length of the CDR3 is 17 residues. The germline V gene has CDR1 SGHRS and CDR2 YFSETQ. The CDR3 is CASSLGTGTGLNTEAFF. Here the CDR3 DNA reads TGCGCCAGCAGCTTGGGAACCGGGACAGGGTTGAACACTGAAGCTTTCTTT.

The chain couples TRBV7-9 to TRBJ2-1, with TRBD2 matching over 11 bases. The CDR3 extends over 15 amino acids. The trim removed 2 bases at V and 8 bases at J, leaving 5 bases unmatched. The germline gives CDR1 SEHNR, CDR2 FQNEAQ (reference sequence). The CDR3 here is CASSLLGSGGDEQFF. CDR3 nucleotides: TGTGCCAGCAGCTTATTGGGTAGCGGGGGGGATGAGCAGTTCTTC.

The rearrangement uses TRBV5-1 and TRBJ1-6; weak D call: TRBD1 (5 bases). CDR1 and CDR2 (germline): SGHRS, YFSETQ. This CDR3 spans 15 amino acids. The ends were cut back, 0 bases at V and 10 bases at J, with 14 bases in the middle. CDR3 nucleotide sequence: TGCGCCAGCAGCTTGGCCCAGGGCTTAGGATCACCCCTCCACTTT. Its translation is CASSLAQGLGSPLHF.

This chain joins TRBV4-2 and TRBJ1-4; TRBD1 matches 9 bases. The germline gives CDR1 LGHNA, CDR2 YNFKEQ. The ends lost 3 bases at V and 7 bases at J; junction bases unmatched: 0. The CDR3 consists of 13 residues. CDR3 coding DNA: TGTGCCAGCAGCCAGGGACAGGGTGAAAAACTGTTTTTT. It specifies CASSQGQGEKLFF.

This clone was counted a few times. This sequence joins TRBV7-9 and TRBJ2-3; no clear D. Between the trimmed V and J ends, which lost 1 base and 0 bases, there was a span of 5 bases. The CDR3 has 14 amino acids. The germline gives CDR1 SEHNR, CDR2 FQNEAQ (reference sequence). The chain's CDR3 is CASSLVGSTDTQYF. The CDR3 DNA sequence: TGTGCCAGCAGCTTAGTGGGCAGCACAGATACGCAGTATTTT.

The CDR3 loop reads CASSWDSNNQPQHF. The CDR3 bases are TGTGCCAGCAGCTGGGACAGCAACAATCAGCCCCAGCATTTT. The J gene is TRBJ1-5, the V gene TRBV5-5, with TRBD1 matching over 7 bases. Germline trimming cut 3 bases from V and 3 bases from J; bases unmatched to any gene: 3. Germline CDR1 and CDR2: SGHKS and YYEKEE (reference sequence). The CDR3 consists of 14 residues.

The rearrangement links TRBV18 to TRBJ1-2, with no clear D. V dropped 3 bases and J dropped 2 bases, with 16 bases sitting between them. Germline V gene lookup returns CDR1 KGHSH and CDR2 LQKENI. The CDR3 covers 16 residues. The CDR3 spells CASSPKLTLGNYGYTF. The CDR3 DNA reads TGTGCCAGCTCACCTAAATTGACACTCGGCAACTATGGCTACACCTTC.

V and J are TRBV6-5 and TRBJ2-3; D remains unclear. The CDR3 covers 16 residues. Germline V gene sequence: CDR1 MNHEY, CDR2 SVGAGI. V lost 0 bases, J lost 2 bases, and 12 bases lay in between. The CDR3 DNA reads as TGTGCCAGCAGTTACTCGGGCGCGACCATCACAGATACGCAGTATTTT. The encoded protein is CASSYSGATITDTQYF.

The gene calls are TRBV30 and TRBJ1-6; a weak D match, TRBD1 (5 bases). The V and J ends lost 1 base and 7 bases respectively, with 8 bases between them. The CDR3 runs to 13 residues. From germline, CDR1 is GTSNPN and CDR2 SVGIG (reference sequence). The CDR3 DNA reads TGTGCCTGGAGTGCAGGGTCGAATTCACCCCTCCACTTT. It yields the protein CAWSAGSNSPLHF. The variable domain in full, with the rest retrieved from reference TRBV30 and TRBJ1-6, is SQTIHQWPATLVQPVGSPLSLECTVEGTSNPNLYWYRQAAGRGLQLLFYSVGIGQISSEVPQNLSASRPQDRQFILSSKKLLLSDSGFYLCAWSAGSNSPLHFGNGTRLTVT.

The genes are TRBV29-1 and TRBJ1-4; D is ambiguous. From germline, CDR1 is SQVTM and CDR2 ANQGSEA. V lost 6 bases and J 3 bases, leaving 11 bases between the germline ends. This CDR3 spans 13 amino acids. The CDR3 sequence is CSVLGMPNEKLFF. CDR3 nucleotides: TGCAGCGTCCTCGGTATGCCTAATGAAAAACTGTTTTTT.

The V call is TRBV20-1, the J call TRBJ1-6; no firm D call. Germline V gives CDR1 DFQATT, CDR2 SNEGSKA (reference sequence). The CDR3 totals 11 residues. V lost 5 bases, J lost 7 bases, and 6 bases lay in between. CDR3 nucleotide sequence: TGCAGTGCTCTCAGGAATTCACCCCTCCACTTT. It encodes CSALRNSPLHF.

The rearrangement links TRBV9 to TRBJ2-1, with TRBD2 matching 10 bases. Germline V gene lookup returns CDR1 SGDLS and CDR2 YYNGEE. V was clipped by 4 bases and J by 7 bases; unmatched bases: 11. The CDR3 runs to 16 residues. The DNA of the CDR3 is TGTGCCAGCAGCCCTGGTCCTAGCGGGGGTCTAAATGAGCAGTTCTTC. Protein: CASSPGPSGGLNEQFF.